The T cell receptor beta chain described here comes from a study of Ad26.COV2.S vaccination and SARS-CoV-2 variants. Study-wide points: Marked by substantial breadth, spike-specific CD8+ and CD4+ T cell responses were reportedly seen after vaccination.

Treatment indicated: about 20 received Ad26.COV2.S at low or high dose, single or two shots; about five received placebo; per-sample allocation not given. On day 63 after the first injection, vaccine and placebo recipients gave samples. A few counts support this clone. Its target is not known. Repertoires were generated with immunoSEQ multiplex PCR, while TCRdb's copy carries only in-frame clones and drops some. The repertoire holds a few hundred thousand clones, with around 86% as singletons. The source was peripheral blood, collected in a trial of Ad26.COV2.S vaccine versus placebo. The sequence came from a person between 18 and 65 years old who received the Ad26.COV2.S COVID-19 vaccine or a placebo.

The CDR3, as DNA: TGTGCCAGCAGACCGGGGCCCTCTGGAAACACCATATATTTT. Protein: CASRPGPSGNTIYF. V and J are TRBV7-9 and TRBJ1-3; maybe TRBD1 (5 bases). V shed 6 bases and J shed 0 bases, with 9 bases lying between them. The CDR3 runs to 14 residues. Per germline, CDR1 SEHNR and CDR2 FQNEAQ (reference sequence).